Listed here are 21 T cell receptor beta chains from one sample, sequenced in a study of blood T cell repertoires in COVID-19. Libraries were prepared by immunoSEQ multiplex PCR; TCRdb keeps only in-frame clonotypes and omits some of them. Of fewer than 250,000 clones in the sample, less than 80% are singletons; the top ten hold roughly 12%. Sequencing was done on a sample of peripheral blood. These receptor sequences come from a woman aged 45 to 65 with acute or convalescent COVID-19.

This chain links TRBV6-5 with TRBJ2-4; tentative D call: TRBD2 (5 bases). CDR1 and CDR2 (germline): MNHEY, SVGAGI. With 6 bases removed from V and 6 bases from J, the gap between germline ends came to 9 bases. The CDR3 is 12 residues long. CDR3 nucleotides: TGTGCCAGCAGCGAGGGTGGAAACATTCAGTACTTC. Residues: CASSEGGNIQYF.

This sequence joins TRBV10-3 and TRBJ1-1, with a weak D call TRBD1 (6 bases). Trimming pared 8 bases from V and 7 bases from J, leaving 17 bases between. This CDR3 contains 13 residues. The germline V gene has CDR1 ENHRY and CDR2 SYGVKD. The CDR3 loop is CAIGGRSDFEAFF. CDR3 in DNA: TGTGCCATCGGGGGCAGGTCGGATTTTGAAGCTTTCTTT.

The J gene is TRBJ2-1, the V gene TRBV24-1; D not certain. V lost 5 bases to trimming and J lost 9 bases, with 16 bases between them. Germline V gives CDR1 KGHDR, CDR2 SFDVKD. The CDR3 loop spans 14 amino acids. CDR3 sequence reads: CATSGQEYNREQFF. In DNA, the CDR3 is TGTGCCACCAGTGGTCAGGAATACAATCGTGAGCAGTTCTTC.

This clone appeared a single time. The chain has TRBV14 and TRBJ2-7, with D tentatively TRBD1 (6 bases). Trimming removed 4 bases at V and 0 bases at J, with 10 bases between. The CDR3 is 14 residues long. CDR1 and CDR2 (germline): SGHDN, FVKESK. CDR3 sequence: CASSLGQISYEQYF. The CDR3 region has the DNA TGTGCCAGCAGCCTCGGACAGATCTCCTACGAGCAGTACTTC.

The chain joins TRBV6-5 to TRBJ1-5; no firm D call. Trimming shortened V by 7 bases and J by 3 bases, and 16 bases separated the two germline ends. CDR1 MNHEY and CDR2 SVGAGI come from the germline V gene. The CDR3 extends over 15 amino acids. The CDR3 region is CASNPLKKNNQPQHF. The DNA of the CDR3 is TGTGCCAGCAACCCCCTAAAGAAGAACAATCAGCCCCAGCATTTT.

V is TRBV3-1 (or the pseudogene TRBV3-2) and J is TRBJ1-5; TRBD1 agrees at 7 bases. Trimming at V came to 2 bases and at J to 0 bases, leaving 10 bases not matched to a gene. Germline values: CDR1 LGHDT, CDR2 YNNKEL (reference sequence). This CDR3 comprises 18 residues. The CDR3 here is CASSQSRGQRYSNQPQHF. In nucleotides, the CDR3 is TGTGCCAGCAGCCAATCAAGGGGACAGCGTTATAGCAATCAGCCCCAGCATTTT.

This clone was counted only a few times. This rearrangement joins TRBV6-5 to TRBJ2-3, with D tentatively TRBD1 (6 bases). Germline V gene lookup returns CDR1 MNHEY and CDR2 SVGAGI. V lost 6 bases and J 1 base, leaving 14 bases between the germline ends. This CDR3 comprises 15 residues. The CDR3 DNA reads TGTGCCAGCAGGGCCTGGGGGCCGGGCACAGATACGCAGTATTTT. Its protein is CASRAWGPGTDTQYF.

The chain joins TRBV9 to TRBJ2-1; tentatively, D is TRBD2 (5 bases). Germline V lookup: CDR1 SGDLS, CDR2 YYNGEE. V lost 0 bases, J lost 6 bases, and 13 bases lay in between. This CDR3 has 15 amino acids. The CDR3 loop reads CASSVALGRGNEQFF. In DNA, the CDR3 is TGTGCCAGCAGCGTAGCCCTAGGGAGAGGCAATGAGCAGTTCTTC.

This clone has just one count. The gene calls are TRBV7-8 and TRBJ1-1; the match to TRBD1 covers 8 bases. The CDR3 contains 18 residues. V lost 1 base to trimming and J lost 5 bases; unmatched junction nucleotides: 15. Germline assignment: CDR1 SGHVS and CDR2 FQNEAQ. The CDR3 coding sequence is TGTGCCAGCAGCTTAGGTTTCAGGGGGCGGATTGGGTGGACTGAAGCTTTCTTT. This gives the protein CASSLGFRGRIGWTEAFF.

V gene TRBV9 combines with J gene TRBJ2-7, with D unclear. Trimming took 4 bases from V and 1 from J, leaving 6 bases between them. The germline CDR1 and CDR2 sequences are SGDLS and YYNGEE. The CDR3 totals 12 residues. The CDR3: CASSRSSYEQYF. CDR3 nucleotide sequence: TGTGCCAGCAGCAGGAGTTCCTACGAGCAGTACTTC. Looking up the rest from reference TRBV9 and TRBJ2-7 gives the full variable domain: DSGVTQTPKHLITATGQRVTLRCSPRSGDLSVYWYQQSLDQGLQFLIQYYNGEERAKGNILERFSAQQFPDLHSELNLSSLELGDSALYFCASSRSSYEQYFGPGTRLTVT.

The V gene is TRBV18, the J gene TRBJ2-5; D may be TRBD2 (6 bases). The CDR3 has 14 residues. The V end lost 3 bases, the J end lost 1 base, and 9 bases lay between the germline ends. Germline CDR1 reads KGHSH; CDR2 reads LQKENI. The CDR3 nucleotides read TGTGCCAGCTCACCGGGACTGCCCCAAGAGACCCAGTACTTC. It yields the protein CASSPGLPQETQYF.

This clone was observed a few times. J is TRBJ1-2 and V is TRBV28, with no clear D. Germline V CDR1 and CDR2: MDHEN, SYDVKM. This CDR3 has 13 residues. The germline V and J ends were trimmed by 5 bases and 4 bases, with 11 bases remaining between them. CDR3 nucleotides: TGTGCCAGCAGTCTCATCCAGGTCTATGGCTACACCTTC. It yields the protein CASSLIQVYGYTF.

The chain links TRBV3-1 (or the pseudogene TRBV3-2) to TRBJ1-6; D is possibly TRBD1 (5 bases). This CDR3 contains 13 residues. With 3 bases removed from V and 11 bases from J, the gap between germline ends came to 11 bases. CDR1 is LGHDT and CDR2 is YNNKEL in the germline V gene (reference sequence). The CDR3 DNA reads TGTGCCAGCAGCCAGGCGGACATTCCACCCCTCCACTTT. Translation: CASSQADIPPLHF.

CDR3 loop: CASSQPWGQGYNGEQFF. As DNA, the CDR3 is TGTGCCAGCAGCCAACCCTGGGGACAGGGGTATAATGGTGAGCAGTTCTTC. This chain joins TRBV3-1 (or the pseudogene TRBV3-2) and TRBJ2-1, with 10 nucleotides matching TRBD1. Per the germline V gene, CDR1 is LGHDT and CDR2 is YNNKEL (reference sequence). The CDR3 runs 17 residues. Unmatched junction bases numbered 13, after V lost 2 bases and J lost 9 bases.

This clone came up once. The V and J genes are TRBV4-1 and TRBJ2-2; 11 bases match TRBD2. Trimming at V came to 4 bases and at J to 4 bases, leaving 5 bases not matched to a gene. The CDR3 runs to 16 residues. Looked up from germline, CDR1 is MGHRA and CDR2 is YSYEKL. The CDR3 DNA is TGCGCCAGCAGCCTGGTAGCGGGAGGGTTCACCGGGGAGCTGTTTTTT. This gives the protein CASSLVAGGFTGELFF.

The chain joins TRBV28 to TRBJ1-1, with a weak D call TRBD1 (5 bases). The CDR3 runs to 11 residues. In germline, CDR1 is MDHEN, CDR2 SYDVKM. Trimming pared 5 bases from V and 8 bases from J, leaving 9 bases between. The CDR3 sequence: CASSLNREAFF. The CDR3 nucleotides are TGTGCCAGCAGTCTGAACAGGGAAGCTTTCTTT.

The V and J genes are TRBV6-5 and TRBJ2-7; D remains ambiguous. This CDR3 region has 13 residues. The germline gives CDR1 MNHEY, CDR2 SVGAGI. The germline V and J ends were trimmed by 4 bases and 2 bases, with 9 bases remaining between them. CDR3: CASSSPVTYEQYF. The CDR3 region has the DNA TGTGCCAGCAGTTCCCCGGTAACCTACGAGCAGTACTTC.

This clone was counted only a few times. This chain links TRBV6-5 with TRBJ2-7; 8 positions match TRBD2. The germline gives CDR1 MNHEY, CDR2 SVGAGI. CDR3 length: 12 amino acids. V gave up 8 bases and J gave up 5 bases; unmatched junction bases: 5. CDR3 coding DNA: TGTGCCAGCGGGACTAGAGATAACGAGCAGTACTTC. It translates to CASGTRDNEQYF.

This clone occurred once. J is TRBJ2-7 and V is TRBV6-2 or TRBV6-3, with 9 bases matching TRBD1. Germline V gene data show CDR1 as MNHEY and CDR2 as SVGEGT. This CDR3 is built from 16 residues. Unmatched junction bases numbered 13, after V lost 5 bases and J lost 5 bases. As DNA, the CDR3 is TGTGCCAGCAGTCCAAGAGGACAGGGGAAGGTCAACGAGCAGTACTTC. It encodes CASSPRGQGKVNEQYF.

This clone appeared once. J is TRBJ1-2 and V is TRBV30, with D perhaps TRBD1 (5 bases). The CDR3 runs 13 residues. Germline V gives CDR1 GTSNPN, CDR2 SVGIG (reference sequence). V lost 3 bases and J 7 bases, leaving 15 bases between the germline ends. CDR3 nucleotides: TGTGCCTGGAGCATCTTCAGGGATGGTGGCTACACCTTC. Protein product: CAWSIFRDGGYTF.

This chain's CDR3 is CASSLTGPYEQYF. The CDR3 DNA sequence: TGTGCCAGCAGCCTCACGGGTCCCTACGAGCAGTACTTC. V is TRBV16 and J is TRBJ2-7; D is undetermined. Germline V gene data show CDR1 as KGHSY and CDR2 as FQNENV. The ends were cut back, 4 bases at V and 2 bases at J, with 9 bases in the middle. The CDR3 covers 13 residues.